This entry concerns a single T cell receptor beta chain. This clonotype was seen more than once but under ten times. It has no known antigen specificity. No base quality values were provided; no much bigger clone lies one nucleotide off. The trim is 0 bases for V and 4 bases for J, with a gap of 10 bases between the germline ends. From a lookup of the germline V gene, CDR1 and CDR2 are SGHRS and YFSETQ. The CDR3 covers 14 residues, taking in both the cysteine and the phenylalanine. Here the CDR3 DNA is all that survives: 42 bases in frame from base 1. The treatment or condition label corresponds to: allogeneic hematopoietic cell transplantation with graft depleted of TCRalphabeta T cells and CD19 B cells. TCRalphabeta/CD19-depleted allogeneic hematopoietic cell grafts were given to the transplant recipients, all of whom were children. The sample originates from a study of T-cell reconstitution after alpha-beta-depleted transplantation in children (dated by TCRdb to 2016 to 2017). Some background on the complete study: Using TCR repertoire profiling, the study followed T-cell immune reconstitution in a quantitative way in children after TCRalphabeta/CD19-depleted allogeneic hematopoietic cell transplantation. The study at large found these results: Apparently early alphabetaT-cell count recovery about two months after transplant reportedly relied on only several hundred rapidly expanded clones derived from non-depleted graft cells. The high TCRbeta diversity at day 60 in some patients was ascribed to recipient T cells and intrathymic progenitors that had survived conditioning. Hyperexpanded clone frequencies declined over subsequent months; after one year, T-cell counts and TCRbeta diversity were mostly attributed to newly produced T cells.

The protocol used for the library was PCR. Reads for this sample came from an Illumina HiSeq 2500. To normalize quantification of the TCRbeta repertoire, the TCR libraries were built with molecular barcoding that relied on unique molecular identifiers. Clones were called with MiXCR by TCRdb after fastp trimmed the public reads at Q25, and only in-frame beta chains were retained. Rows with one shared CDR3 protein collapse into an entry with the most common genes and DNA. The sample table lists 610,000 or so distinct CDR3 sequences, over 25% of them with a count of one. 30% to 45% of the sample is taken by the ten largest.

The clonotype was recovered from a boy less than two years old with Wiskott-Aldrich syndrome, due to receive a stem cell transplant. The sample in question was PBMCs, obtained before TCRalphabeta/CD19-depleted stem cell transplant. The chain uses TRBV5-1 and TRBJ1-2; the D gene is perhaps TRBD1, on 5 matching bases. The DNA sequence is given as TGCGCCAGCAGCTTGGACCCCGGGGGCTATGGCTACACCTTC. Its coded protein is CASSLDPGGYGYTF.